These 21 T cell receptor beta chains were all obtained from the same sample, sequenced in a study of blood T cell repertoires in COVID-19. Profiled with immunoSEQ multiplex PCR; TCRdb holds only in-frame clones, not every one. The table has around 230,000 clones, about 88% seen once; the top ten hold approximately 2.7%. Input material: PBMCs or T cells enriched from blood (not recorded which). The receptors originated from a woman aged 25-40 years who had recovered from COVID-19.

This clone has only one observation. The rearrangement joins TRBV9 to TRBJ1-3; D ambiguous. The CDR3 runs to 12 residues. V lost 3 bases and J 6 bases, leaving 7 bases between the germline ends. CDR1 and CDR2 from the germline V gene are SGDLS and YYNGEE. Written as DNA, the CDR3 is TGTGCCAGCAGCGCGGTTGAAAACACCATATATTTT. Translated, it gives CASSAVENTIYF.

V is TRBV2 and J is TRBJ2-3; 8 bases agree with TRBD2. The CDR3 has 14 amino acids. V shed 6 bases and J 5 bases; nucleotides not matched to a gene: 7. The germline CDR1 and CDR2 sequences are SNHLY and FYNNEI. This CDR3 is CASRRAGEGDTQYF. The CDR3 region has the DNA TGTGCCAGCAGGCGAGCGGGGGAGGGAGATACGCAGTATTTT.

This chain links TRBV18 with TRBJ2-7, with 9 nucleotides matching TRBD1. The CDR3 is made up of 14 amino acids. Per germline, CDR1 KGHSH and CDR2 LQKENI. V lost 4 bases and J lost 6; bases outside the gene matches: 7. The CDR3 region is CASSRRDREGEQYF. CDR3 DNA: TGTGCCAGCTCACGCCGGGACAGGGAAGGCGAGCAGTACTTC.

The chain recombines TRBV3-1 (or the pseudogene TRBV3-2) with TRBJ1-4; TRBD1 might be the D (5 bases). Germline V gene data show CDR1 as LGHDT and CDR2 as YNNKEL (reference sequence). Trimming took 0 bases from V and 6 from J, leaving 8 bases between them. The CDR3 totals 14 residues. In DNA, the CDR3 is TGTGCCAGCAGCCAAGACCCGGGGGATGAAAAACTGTTTTTT. This encodes CASSQDPGDEKLFF.

This clone has a handful of counts. V usage is TRBV19 and J usage is TRBJ2-2, with D unclear. The CDR3 extends over 14 amino acids. V was cut by 3 bases and J by 2 bases, with 7 bases left in between. CDR1 and CDR2 (germline): LNHDA, SQIVND (reference sequence). The CDR3 DNA reads as TGTGCCAGTAGTATTAGCCTCAACACCGGGGAGCTGTTTTTT. Amino acid sequence: CASSISLNTGELFF.

This clone was counted only a few times. This chain connects TRBV2 to TRBJ2-2, with D possibly matching TRBD1 (5 bases). The CDR3 has 14 amino acids. Trimming removed 4 bases at V and 5 bases at J, with 11 bases between. The V gene's germline CDR1 is SNHLY and CDR2 FYNNEI. The CDR3 DNA is TGTGCCAGCAGTGGATATCCAGGGACCGGGGAGCTGTTTTTT. This encodes CASSGYPGTGELFF.

This clone was counted between two and nine times. The chain links TRBV6-5 to TRBJ1-2, with D possibly being TRBD1 (6 bases). Per germline, CDR1 MNHEY and CDR2 SVGAGI. This CDR3 has 14 residues. Between the trimmed V and J ends, which lost 4 bases and 5 bases, there was a span of 14 bases. The CDR3 region has the DNA TGTGCCAGCAGTTTGGGGGGGGCCGGATATGGCTACACCTTC. Translation gives CASSLGGAGYGYTF.

The chain joins TRBV19 to TRBJ2-2, with 14 bases that match TRBD2. V dropped 9 bases and J dropped 8; count of bases not matched to a gene: 5. Germline V gene lookup returns CDR1 LNHDA and CDR2 SQIVND (reference sequence). There are 14 residues in the CDR3. The CDR3, as DNA: TGTGCCAGCAGACTAGCGGGGGGGTTTGGGGAGCTGTTTTTT. Translated: CASRLAGGFGELFF. The full variable domain, its missing parts supplied by reference TRBV19 and TRBJ2-2, is DGGITQSPKYLFRKEGQNVTLSCEQNLNHDAMYWYRQDPGQGLRLIYYSQIVNDFQKGDIAEGYSVSREKKESFPLTVTSAQKNPTAFYLCASRLAGGFGELFFGEGSRLTVL.

The chain combines TRBV5-8 with TRBJ2-7, with TRBD1 as a possible D gene (5 bases). Trimming took off 2 bases at V and 0 bases at J, with 6 bases between the two ends. This CDR3 contains 13 residues. Looked up from germline, CDR1 is SGHTS and CDR2 is YDEGEE. This chain's CDR3 is CASSFDSSYEQYF. CDR3 coding DNA: TGTGCCAGCAGCTTTGACAGCTCCTACGAGCAGTACTTC.

The V and J genes are TRBV10-3 and TRBJ1-1; D not certain. Germline CDR1 and CDR2: ENHRY and SYGVKD. The CDR3 totals 11 residues. V was pared by 2 bases and J by 8 bases, with 6 bases between. The CDR3 is CAISENLEAFF. The CDR3 coding sequence is TGTGCCATCAGTGAGAACCTAGAAGCTTTCTTT.

This sequence joins TRBV19 and TRBJ2-2; maybe TRBD1 (5 bases). The germline CDR1 and CDR2 sequences are LNHDA and SQIVND (reference sequence). V was clipped by 6 bases and J by 6 bases, with 8 bases between them. The CDR3 runs to 12 residues. In DNA, the CDR3 is TGTGCCAGTAGGACAGACGCCGGGGAGCTGTTTTTT. Its protein product is CASRTDAGELFF.

This chain uses TRBV5-1 with TRBJ2-2, with D maybe TRBD1 (5 bases). The CDR3 totals 13 residues. CDR1 and CDR2 from the germline V gene are SGHRS and YFSETQ. Trimming shortened V by 2 bases and J by 6 bases, and 8 bases separated the two germline ends. CDR3 amino acids: CASSFWGPGELFF. The CDR3 region has the DNA TGCGCCAGCAGCTTTTGGGGCCCCGGGGAGCTGTTTTTT.

This chain links TRBV27 with TRBJ1-2, with TRBD1 matching over 8 bases. This CDR3 comprises 15 residues. Germline V gives CDR1 MNHEY, CDR2 SMNVEV (reference sequence). Losses at the gene ends were 4 bases for V and 6 bases for J; bases not matched to a gene: 10. The CDR3 DNA is TGTGCCAGCAGTTACAGGGGGAAGGGTATGAATGGCTACACCTTC. Translating it yields CASSYRGKGMNGYTF.

This sequence joins TRBV5-4 and TRBJ2-1, with TRBD1 identical over 8 bases. V gave up 0 bases and J gave up 6 bases; unmatched junction bases: 2. The V gene's germline CDR1 is SGHNT and CDR2 YYREEE (reference sequence). The length of the CDR3 is 14 residues. This chain's CDR3 is CASSLVTGGNEQFF. CDR3 sequence (DNA): TGTGCCAGCAGCTTGGTTACAGGGGGCAATGAGCAGTTCTTC.

For this clone: At one of its ends the junction is not consistent with the germline gene, which may arise from a read error. CDR3 sequence: CASSFQGLTGELFF. The CDR3 nucleotides read TGTGCTAGCAGCTTCCAGGGCCTCACCGGGGAGCTGTTTTTT. The rearrangement uses TRBV7-7 and TRBJ2-2; tentatively, D is TRBD1 (5 bases). This CDR3 contains 14 residues. Germline V gene lookup returns CDR1 SSHAT and CDR2 FNYEAQ (reference sequence).

The chain carries TRBV7-2 and TRBJ1-2; D gene uncertain. Germline-derived CDR1 and CDR2 are SGHTA and FQGNSA. CDR3 length: 15 amino acids. The ends were cut back, 0 bases at V and 4 bases at J, with 12 bases in the middle. Here the CDR3 reads CASSLAGEHLYGYTF. DNA of the CDR3: TGTGCCAGCAGCTTAGCCGGAGAACATCTCTATGGCTACACCTTC. Combining the CDR3 with reference TRBV7-2 and TRBJ1-2 gives the whole variable domain GAGVSQSPSNKVTEKGKDVELRCDPISGHTALYWYRQSLGQGLEFLIYFQGNSAPDKSGLPSDRFSAERTGGSVSTLTIQRTQQEDSAVYLCASSLAGEHLYGYTFGSGTRLTVV.

A few counts support this clone. The V and J genes are TRBV7-9 and TRBJ2-2, with 7 bases identical to TRBD2. The CDR3 extends over 15 amino acids. Per the germline V gene, CDR1 is SEHNR and CDR2 is FQNEAQ (reference sequence). Unmatched junction bases numbered 5, after V lost 5 bases and J lost 2 bases. CDR3 bases: TGTGCCAGCAGCCCGACTAGCCCAAACACCGGGGAGCTGTTTTTT. It specifies CASSPTSPNTGELFF.

As to this clone: Within the sample, other DNA sequences also encode this same CDR3. The rearrangement joins TRBV6-2 or TRBV6-3 to TRBJ1-5, with D possibly being TRBD1 (5 bases). The germline CDR1 and CDR2 sequences are MNHEY and SVGEGT. The length of the CDR3 is 16 residues. The germline V and J ends were trimmed by 2 bases and 4 bases, with 15 bases remaining between them. The CDR3 loop is CASSYPGRRGNQPQHF. In nucleotides, the CDR3 is TGTGCCAGCAGTTACCCTGGCCGCCGGGGGAATCAGCCCCAGCATTTT.

The chain uses TRBV6-5 and TRBJ1-2; possibly TRBD1 for D (6 bases). Germline loops: CDR1 MNHEY, CDR2 SVGAGI. The CDR3 extends over 12 amino acids. Trimming stripped 5 bases from V and 4 bases from J, with 8 bases between. CDR3 loop: CASSPQGYGYTF. The CDR3 coding sequence is TGTGCCAGCAGTCCACAGGGCTATGGCTACACCTTC.

The V call is TRBV11-3, the J call TRBJ2-1, with TRBD2 matching over 8 bases. CDR3 length: 14 amino acids. Germline loops: CDR1 SGHNT, CDR2 YENEEA. V was pared by 1 base and J by 8 bases, with 4 bases of the junction left unmatched. The CDR3: CASSLVRTSHEQFF. For the CDR3, the DNA is TGTGCCAGCAGCTTAGTCCGGACTAGCCATGAGCAGTTCTTC.

The CDR3 coding sequence is TGTGCCAGCAGCTTGGTTCTAGCGGTACAAGAGACCCAGTACTTC. Translated: CASSLVLAVQETQYF. V is TRBV5-5 and J is TRBJ2-5; 7 nucleotides line up with TRBD2. Germline CDR1 and CDR2: SGHKS and YYEKEE (reference sequence). CDR3 size: 15 residues. The V gene end was trimmed by 0 bases and the J gene end by 2 bases; junction bases not matched to a gene: 4.